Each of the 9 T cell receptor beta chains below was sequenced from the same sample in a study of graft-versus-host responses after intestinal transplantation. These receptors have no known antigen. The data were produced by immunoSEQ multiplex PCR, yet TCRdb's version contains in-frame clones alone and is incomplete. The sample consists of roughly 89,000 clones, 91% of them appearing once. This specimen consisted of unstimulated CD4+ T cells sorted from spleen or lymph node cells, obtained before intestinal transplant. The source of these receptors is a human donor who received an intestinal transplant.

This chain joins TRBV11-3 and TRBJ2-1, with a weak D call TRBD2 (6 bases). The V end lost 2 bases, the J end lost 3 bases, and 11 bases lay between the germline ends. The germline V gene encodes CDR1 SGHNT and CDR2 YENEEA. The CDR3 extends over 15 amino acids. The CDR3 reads CASSLRLAIYNEQFF. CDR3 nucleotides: TGTGCCAGCAGCTTACGGCTAGCGATCTACAATGAGCAGTTCTTC.

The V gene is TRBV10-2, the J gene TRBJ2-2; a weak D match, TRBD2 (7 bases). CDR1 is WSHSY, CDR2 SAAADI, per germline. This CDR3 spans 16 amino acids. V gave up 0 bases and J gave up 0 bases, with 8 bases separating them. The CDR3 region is CASSESGGANTGELFF. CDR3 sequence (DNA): TGCGCCAGCAGTGAGTCAGGGGGGGCGAACACCGGGGAGCTGTTTTTT.

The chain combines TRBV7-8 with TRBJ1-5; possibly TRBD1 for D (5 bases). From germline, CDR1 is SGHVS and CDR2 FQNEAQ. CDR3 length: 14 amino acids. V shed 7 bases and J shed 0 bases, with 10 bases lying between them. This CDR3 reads CASTLGGSNQPQHF. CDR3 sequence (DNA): TGTGCCAGCACCCTCGGGGGTAGCAATCAGCCCCAGCATTTT. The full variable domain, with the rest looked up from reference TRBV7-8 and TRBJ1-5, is GAGVSQSPRYKVAKRGQDVALRCDPISGHVSLFWYQQALGQGPEFLTYFQNEAQLDKSGLPSDRFFAERPEGSVSTLKIQRTQQEDSAVYLCASTLGGSNQPQHFGDGTRLSIL.

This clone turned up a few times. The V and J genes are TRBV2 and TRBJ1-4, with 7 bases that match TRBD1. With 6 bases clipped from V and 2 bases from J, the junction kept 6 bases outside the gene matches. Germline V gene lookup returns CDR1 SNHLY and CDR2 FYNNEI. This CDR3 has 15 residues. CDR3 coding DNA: TGTGCCAGCAGACAGGGGCGGGCTACTAATGAAAAACTGTTTTTT. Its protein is CASRQGRATNEKLFF.

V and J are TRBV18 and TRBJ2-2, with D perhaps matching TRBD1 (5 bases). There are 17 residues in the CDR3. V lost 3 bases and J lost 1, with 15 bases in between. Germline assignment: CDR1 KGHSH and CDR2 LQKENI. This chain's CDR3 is CASSPPLGRENTGELFF. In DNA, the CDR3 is TGTGCCAGCTCACCCCCTCTCGGCAGGGAGAACACCGGGGAGCTGTTTTTT.

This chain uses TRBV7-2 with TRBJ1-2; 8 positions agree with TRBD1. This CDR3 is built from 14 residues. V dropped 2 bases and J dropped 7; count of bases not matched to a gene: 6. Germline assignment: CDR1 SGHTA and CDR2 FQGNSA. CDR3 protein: CASSLNTGGVGYTF. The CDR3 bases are TGTGCCAGCAGCTTAAATACAGGGGGGGTTGGCTACACCTTC.

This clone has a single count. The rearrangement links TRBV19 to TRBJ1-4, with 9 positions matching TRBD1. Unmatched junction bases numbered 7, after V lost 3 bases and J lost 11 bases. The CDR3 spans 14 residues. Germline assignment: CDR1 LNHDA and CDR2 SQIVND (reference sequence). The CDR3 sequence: CASSIKAGQGKLFF. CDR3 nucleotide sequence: TGTGCCAGTAGTATTAAGGCAGGACAGGGGAAACTGTTTTTT.

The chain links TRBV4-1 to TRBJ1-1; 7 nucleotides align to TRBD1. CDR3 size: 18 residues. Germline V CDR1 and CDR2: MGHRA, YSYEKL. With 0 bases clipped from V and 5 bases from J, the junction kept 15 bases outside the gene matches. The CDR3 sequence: CASSQDLTRGPPGTEAFF. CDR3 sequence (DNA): TGCGCCAGCAGCCAAGATCTTACGAGGGGGCCTCCGGGGACTGAAGCTTTCTTT.

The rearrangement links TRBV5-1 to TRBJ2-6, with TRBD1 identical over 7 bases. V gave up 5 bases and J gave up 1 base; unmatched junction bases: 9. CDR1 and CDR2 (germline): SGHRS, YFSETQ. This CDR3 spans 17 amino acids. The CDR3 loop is CASRSITGESGANVLTF. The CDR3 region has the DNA TGCGCCAGCAGATCGATCACAGGGGAGTCTGGGGCCAACGTCCTGACTTTC.